This record looks at one TCR beta chain sequence and its context. The germline CDR1 and CDR2 sequences are LNHDA and SQIVND (reference sequence). The CDR3 is 15 amino acids. V lost 2 bases to trimming and J lost 1 base, with 8 bases between them. TCR beta sequences were obtained from blood CD8+ and CD4+ T cells. In contrast to the negatively isolated CD8+ and CD4+ T cells, TEMRA cells were FACS-enriched. The data originate from a study of CD8 T cells in Susac syndrome. After extraction with the RNeasy kit, roughly 0.5 to 1 ug of the RNA was reverse transcribed using random hexamers. The method of amplification for TCR beta CDR3 was immunoSEQ multiplex PCR, covering 54 Vbeta and 13 Jbeta. TCRdb recomputed calls from the immunoSEQ multiplex PCR reads with MiXCR, one row per CDR3 protein. The repertoire holds 170,000 or so distinct CDR3 sequences, with 85% to 95% as singletons.

The clonotype comes from a human donor with multiple sclerosis. This chain links TRBV19 with TRBJ2-2; TRBD1 is a possible D gene (6 bases). The sample taken for sequencing was CD4+ T cells from PBMCs. CDR3: CASSIPTGNTGELFF. DNA of the CDR3: TGTGCCAGTAGTATACCGACAGGGAACACCGGGGAGCTGTTTTTT.